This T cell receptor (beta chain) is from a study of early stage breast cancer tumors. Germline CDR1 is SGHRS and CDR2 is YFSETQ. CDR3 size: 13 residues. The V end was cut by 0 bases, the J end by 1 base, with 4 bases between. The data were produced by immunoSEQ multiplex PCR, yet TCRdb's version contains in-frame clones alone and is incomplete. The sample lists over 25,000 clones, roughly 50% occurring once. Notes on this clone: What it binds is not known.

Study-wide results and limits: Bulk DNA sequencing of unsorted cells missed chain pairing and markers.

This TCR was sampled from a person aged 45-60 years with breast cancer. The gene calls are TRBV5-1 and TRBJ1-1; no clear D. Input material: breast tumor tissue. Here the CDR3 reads CASSLDRNTEAFF. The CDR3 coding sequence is TGCGCCAGCAGCTTGGACAGGAACACTGAAGCTTTCTTT.